This TCR beta chain was recorded in a study of blood T cells in healthy people across ages. Findings of the study overall: Age advanced and TCR beta diversity per million T cells fell, roughly linearly.

The CDR3 totals 12 residues. Trimming cost V 3 bases and J 7 bases, with 13 bases left between them. Germline lookup yields CDR1 SQVTM and CDR2 ANQGSEA. Each sample yielded at least 5 micrograms of PBMC total RNA. Details on this clonotype: Its antigen is not identified.

A second roughly 6 to 12 cycle PCR used barcoded and J-beta primers. One entry per CDR3 protein results from TCRdb running MiXCR on the 5' RACE reads. The profile shows about 750,000 distinct CDR3 sequences, less than 70% of them singletons. The sequencing input was blood. This TCR came from a man older than 75 in good health. This chain connects TRBV29-1 to TRBJ2-7, with D perhaps TRBD1 (5 bases). The CDR3 coding sequence is TGCAGCGTTGACAGTGGACACAATGAGCAGTACTTC. Amino acid sequence: CSVDSGHNEQYF.